This TCR beta chain was observed in a study of response to subunit inactivated influenza vaccine (dated by TCRdb to the late 2010s). Some background on the complete study: The study used deep quantitative T cell receptor repertoire profiling to track responses to a trivalent subunit inactivated influenza vaccine.

What the research found in general, with its limitations: The authors suggested that each seasonal influenza vaccination may recruit only a limited number of new T cells.

Preparation of the library involved RT-PCR. TCRdb lists the instrument as Illumina HiSeq 2500. TCRdb trimmed the raw reads at Q25, called clones with MiXCR and kept productive beta chains. A single entry per CDR3 protein holds the most common genes and DNA from its merged rows. The sample profile shows 800,000 to 1,000,000 distinct CDR3 sequences; less than 25% of them were found once. In total, the top ten clones hold more than 8.5% of the sample. To note about this clonotype: Its antigen remains unidentified. No much larger clone is present one base from it, and per-base qualities are unavailable.

The CDR3 runs 17 amino acids, cysteine and phenylalanine included. Only CDR3 DNA is held: 51 bases, read in frame from base 1. V lost 1 base and J lost 2 bases; the stretch between them is 17 bases long. CDR1 and CDR2, per the germline V gene, are SNHLY and FYNNEI. The receptor chain draws on TRBV2 and TRBJ1-1, with the identity of the D gene unclear. The material sequenced was PBMCs from blood, taken more than 4 days after vaccination. The source of this sequence is a man aged 45-65 years who received an inactivated influenza vaccine. Donor details come from another sample of the same person, matched by shared clones. The CDR3 region: CASSEGVSYSINTEAFF. The bases read TGTGCCAGCAGTGAAGGTGTCAGCTACTCCATTAACACTGAAGCTTTCTTT. Extended through the reference TRBV2 and TRBJ1-1 proteins, this CDR3 yields the full variable domain: EPEVTQTPSHQVTQMGQEVILRCVPISNHLYFYWYRQILGQKVEFLVSFYNNEISEKSEIFDDQFSVERPDGSNFTLKIRSTKLEDSAMYFCASSEGVSYSINTEAFFGQGTRLTVV.